These T cell receptor beta chains were read from a single sample in a study of blood T cell repertoires in COVID-19. Produced via immunoSEQ multiplex PCR; TCRdb's table is partial and in-frame only. The sample carries hundreds of thousands of clones, 85% to 90% recorded once. Sequenced input: PBMCs or T cells enriched from blood (not recorded which). The receptors shown here come from a woman aged 50 to 60 in a cohort exposed to, infected with or recovered from COVID-19 (not recorded which). The CDR3 runs from the conserved cysteine through the conserved F or W. A D gene is named only where the DNA matches it firmly. The size of a clone is reported for some rows only, either as once, few or many, or as a class for expanded clones.

clone size	V gene	J gene	D gene	CDR3 protein	CDR3 DNA
NA	TRBV7-9	TRBJ2-3	TRBD2	CASSPRLAGGRGDTQYF	TGTGCCAGCAGCCCGAGACTAGCGGGGGGCCGGGGAGATACGCAGTATTTT
NA	TRBV4-1	TRBJ2-7	NA	CASSQVLFGGNEQYF	TGCGCCAGCAGCCAAGTACTGTTTGGGGGCAACGAGCAGTACTTC
once	TRBV5-1	TRBJ2-5	TRBD2	CASSLERGSQETQYF	TGCGCCAGCAGCTTAGAGCGGGGGAGCCAAGAGACCCAGTACTTC
NA	TRBV6-5	TRBJ1-1	TRBD1	CASKTGREAFF	TGTGCCAGCAAGACAGGGAGGGAAGCTTTCTTT
NA	TRBV15	TRBJ1-1	TRBD1	CATSRDRTGREAFF	TGTGCCACCAGCAGAGATAGGACAGGGCGAGAAGCTTTCTTT
NA	TRBV29-1	TRBJ1-2	NA	CSVRALPYGYTF	TGCAGCGTGAGGGCCTTGCCCTATGGCTACACCTTC
NA	TRBV10-3	TRBJ1-2	TRBD1	CAISVGTAYGYTF	TGTGCCATCAGTGTCGGGACAGCCTATGGCTACACCTTC
NA	TRBV18	TRBJ1-2	TRBD1	CASSRVLKPRTGGMYGYTF	TGTGCCAGCTCACGAGTCTTGAAACCCCGGACAGGGGGGATGTATGGCTACACCTTC
NA	TRBV10-3	TRBJ2-5	TRBD2	CAISSTSGGETQYF	TGTGCCATCAGTTCGACTAGCGGGGGAGAGACCCAGTACTTC
once	TRBV7-3	TRBJ2-7	TRBD1	CASSPGGPEQYF	TGTGCCAGCAGCCCAGGGGGCCCCGAGCAGTACTTC
NA	TRBV10-3	TRBJ1-1	NA	CAISESTPMIAFF	TGTGCCATCAGTGAGTCGACTCCGATGATCGCTTTCTTT
NA	TRBV7-9	TRBJ1-6	NA	CASSPGHYSPLHF	TGTGCCAGCAGCCCGGGACATTATTCACCCCTCCACTTT
NA	TRBV7-2	TRBJ1-4	NA	CASSGGLGLGEKLFF	TGTGCCAGCAGTGGGGGGTTGGGGTTAGGCGAAAAACTGTTTTTT
once	TRBV7-9	TRBJ2-1	TRBD2	CASSLLLAGVYNEQFF	TGTGCCAGCAGCTTACTACTAGCGGGGGTCTACAATGAGCAGTTCTTC